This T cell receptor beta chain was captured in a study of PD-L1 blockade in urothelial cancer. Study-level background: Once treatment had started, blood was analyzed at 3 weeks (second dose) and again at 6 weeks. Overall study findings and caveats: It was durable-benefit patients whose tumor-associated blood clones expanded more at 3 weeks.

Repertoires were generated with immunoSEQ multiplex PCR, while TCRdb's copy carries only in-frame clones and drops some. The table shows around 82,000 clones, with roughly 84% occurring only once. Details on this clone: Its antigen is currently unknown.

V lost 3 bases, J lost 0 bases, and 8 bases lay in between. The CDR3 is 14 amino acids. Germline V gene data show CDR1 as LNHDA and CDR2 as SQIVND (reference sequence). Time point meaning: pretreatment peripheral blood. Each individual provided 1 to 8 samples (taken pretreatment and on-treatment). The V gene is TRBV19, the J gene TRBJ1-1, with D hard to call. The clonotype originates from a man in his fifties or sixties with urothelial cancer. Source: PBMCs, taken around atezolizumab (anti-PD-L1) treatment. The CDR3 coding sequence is TGTGCCAGTAGTATCCTGGGCATGAACACTGAAGCTTTCTTT. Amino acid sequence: CASSILGMNTEAFF.